One sample yielded the 23 T cell receptor beta chains listed below, sequenced in a study of cytomegalovirus exposure and HLA in healthy donors. Clones were read by immunoSEQ multiplex PCR, and TCRdb kept only the in-frame ones, dropping some. The sample consists of about 360,000 clones, around 86% of them appearing once. Sequencing was done on a sample of PBMCs. These receptors all come from a woman aged 18-29 years in good health and CMV-seronegative.

The chain employs TRBV7-8 and TRBJ1-1; D not resolved. V lost 2 bases and J 5 bases, leaving 15 bases between the germline ends. The CDR3 spans 15 residues. The V gene's germline CDR1 is SGHVS and CDR2 FQNEAQ. The CDR3 region has the DNA TGTGCCAGCAGCTTAAATGGGTTGAGGGCGACTGAAGCTTTCTTT. Translating gives CASSLNGLRATEAFF. Supplemented by reference TRBV7-8 and TRBJ1-1, the full variable domain reads GAGVSQSPRYKVAKRGQDVALRCDPISGHVSLFWYQQALGQGPEFLTYFQNEAQLDKSGLPSDRFFAERPEGSVSTLKIQRTQQEDSAVYLCASSLNGLRATEAFFGQGTRLTVV.

V is TRBV27 and J is TRBJ2-1; D perhaps matches TRBD2 (6 bases). V lost 5 bases and J 10 bases, leaving 24 bases between the germline ends. CDR3 length equals 16 residues. Germline values: CDR1 MNHEY, CDR2 SMNVEV (reference sequence). In DNA form, the CDR3 reads TGTGCCAGCAGTCAGGATAGCGGTTCCCTCGGGGCCGAGCAGTTCTTC. Translating it yields CASSQDSGSLGAEQFF.

The chain carries TRBV10-1 and TRBJ1-1; D unresolved. The CDR3 runs 13 residues. The germline CDR1 and CDR2 sequences are WNHNN and SYGVQD (reference sequence). With 3 bases removed from V and 2 bases from J, the gap between germline ends came to 7 bases. In DNA, the CDR3 is TGCGCCAGCAGTGACCAGGTCAACACTGAAGCTTTCTTT. It is translated as CASSDQVNTEAFF.

The V call is TRBV20-1, the J call TRBJ2-5, with D unclear. CDR1 is DFQATT and CDR2 is SNEGSKA in the germline V gene (reference sequence). With 3 bases removed from V and 6 bases from J, the gap between germline ends came to 8 bases. The CDR3 loop spans 11 amino acids. The CDR3 region has the DNA TGCAGTGCTAGCTCTTTAAAGACCCAGTACTTC. Amino acid sequence: CSASSLKTQYF.

The rearrangement links TRBV29-1 to TRBJ2-3; tentative D call: TRBD2 (7 bases). The V and J ends lost 8 bases and 3 bases respectively, with 15 bases between them. The CDR3 loop spans 13 amino acids. Germline CDR1 reads SQVTM; CDR2 reads ANQGSEA. DNA of the CDR3: TGCAGCAGCTGGGGGGGGGCGACAGATACGCAGTATTTT. The encoded protein is CSSWGGATDTQYF.

The chain carries TRBV6-5 and TRBJ1-2, with a possible D match to TRBD1 (5 bases). The V gene's germline CDR1 is MNHEY and CDR2 SVGAGI. V lost 5 bases and J 5 bases, leaving 12 bases between the germline ends. CDR3 length equals 13 residues. CDR3 loop: CASSDQGYYGYTF. The CDR3 DNA follows: TGTGCCAGCAGTGACCAGGGCTATTATGGCTACACCTTC.

This clone has more than one count but fewer than ten. The J gene is TRBJ2-7, the V gene TRBV13; D not certain. Trimming shortened V by 5 bases and J by 2 bases, and 13 bases separated the two germline ends. Per germline, CDR1 PRHDT and CDR2 FYEKMQ (reference sequence). The CDR3 has 14 amino acids. The CDR3 coding sequence is TGTGCCAGCAGCCGAGAGAGACATCCCTACGAGCAGTACTTC. Translating it yields CASSRERHPYEQYF.

The CDR3 sequence: CASSLKRGDSYEQYF. CDR3 DNA sequence: TGCGCCAGCAGTCTTAAGCGGGGTGATTCCTACGAGCAGTACTTC. This chain links TRBV5-1 with TRBJ2-7; TRBD2 agrees at 7 bases. Germline V gene lookup returns CDR1 SGHRS and CDR2 YFSETQ. The CDR3 loop spans 15 amino acids. With V trimmed by 5 bases and J by 1 base, 9 bases remained unmatched.

This clone was found once. V is TRBV7-2 and J is TRBJ2-5; D is undetermined. Germline V gene lookup returns CDR1 SGHTA and CDR2 FQGNSA. V was trimmed by 1 base and J by 5 bases, leaving 8 bases between them. This CDR3 has 13 residues. CDR3 sequence reads: CASSLEVGETQYF. CDR3 DNA: TGTGCCAGCAGCTTAGAAGTCGGGGAGACCCAGTACTTC.

The rearrangement joins TRBV25-1 to TRBJ2-1, with TRBD2 matching 13 bases. This CDR3 is 14 amino acids long. The V segment lost 4 bases and the J segment 6 bases; nucleotides outside the gene matches: 0. Germline V gives CDR1 MGHDK, CDR2 SYGVNS. The CDR3: CASSGTSGGNEQFF. The CDR3 nucleotides read TGTGCCAGCAGTGGGACTAGCGGGGGCAATGAGCAGTTCTTC.

The chain links TRBV5-1 to TRBJ1-1; 7 bases match TRBD1. Germline CDR1 reads SGHRS; CDR2 reads YFSETQ. The CDR3 sequence is 16 residues long. V was pared by 0 bases and J by 1 base, with 6 bases of the junction left unmatched. The CDR3 sequence: CASSLAGQAKNTEAFF. In DNA, the CDR3 is TGCGCCAGCAGCTTGGCCGGACAGGCGAAGAACACTGAAGCTTTCTTT.

This chain uses TRBV29-1 with TRBJ2-4, with TRBD1 as a possible D gene (5 bases). The CDR3 spans 13 residues. Trimming cost V 4 bases and J 0 bases, with 7 bases left between them. Germline V gene lookup returns CDR1 SQVTM and CDR2 ANQGSEA. CDR3 sequence: CSVATAAKNIQYF. In nucleotides, the CDR3 is TGCAGCGTTGCGACAGCAGCCAAAAACATTCAGTACTTC. The full variable domain, rest sourced from reference TRBV29-1 and TRBJ2-4, is SAVISQKPSRDICQRGTSLTIQCQVDSQVTMMFWYRQQPGQSLTLIATANQGSEATYESGFVIDKFPISRPNLTFSTLTVSNMSPEDSSIYLCSVATAAKNIQYFGAGTRLSVL.

The chain has TRBV27 and TRBJ2-1; D is possibly TRBD2 (6 bases). Germline values: CDR1 MNHEY, CDR2 SMNVEV (reference sequence). V was trimmed by 3 bases and J by 5 bases, leaving 14 bases between them. This CDR3 is 15 amino acids long. As DNA, the CDR3 is TGTGCCAGCAGTTTTTCAGCGGGTGTTCACAATGAGCAGTTCTTC. Translated: CASSFSAGVHNEQFF.

The rearrangement uses TRBV4-2 and TRBJ2-2; possible D gene TRBD2, 6 bases. V shed 4 bases and J shed 7 bases, with 10 bases lying between them. Germline assignment: CDR1 LGHNA and CDR2 YNFKEQ. This CDR3 has 13 residues. The CDR3, as DNA: TGTGCCAGCAGCCTGGGAGGAGGCGGGGAGCTGTTTTTT. Translation gives CASSLGGGGELFF.

This clone appeared a single time. This chain connects TRBV11-3 to TRBJ2-3, with D possibly TRBD2 on 5 matching bases. In germline, CDR1 is SGHNT, CDR2 YENEEA. The CDR3 covers 17 residues. V was trimmed by 2 bases and J by 2 bases, leaving 17 bases between them. Written as DNA, the CDR3 is TGTGCCAGCAGCTTAAAAGTGGGCGGGCCCACCACAGATACGCAGTATTTT. Translation: CASSLKVGGPTTDTQYF.

The chain combines TRBV19 with TRBJ1-2; D is possibly TRBD1 (5 bases). The CDR3 is 15 amino acids. Trimming took 3 bases from V and 4 from J, leaving 15 bases between them. Germline V CDR1 and CDR2: LNHDA, SQIVND (reference sequence). In nucleotides, the CDR3 is TGTGCCAGTAGTATTTCGGAGACAGCTGGCTATGGCTACACCTTC. Protein: CASSISETAGYGYTF. Full variable domain (missing parts from reference TRBV19 and TRBJ1-2): DGGITQSPKYLFRKEGQNVTLSCEQNLNHDAMYWYRQDPGQGLRLIYYSQIVNDFQKGDIAEGYSVSREKKESFPLTVTSAQKNPTAFYLCASSISETAGYGYTFGSGTRLTVV.

The V call is TRBV2, the J call TRBJ1-1, with 7 bases lining up with TRBD1. V was clipped by 2 bases and J by 5 bases; unmatched bases: 5. The germline gives CDR1 SNHLY, CDR2 FYNNEI. The CDR3 spans 14 residues. CDR3 loop: CASSEKGAWTEAFF. CDR3 sequence (DNA): TGTGCCAGCAGTGAAAAGGGGGCTTGGACTGAAGCTTTCTTT.

The gene calls are TRBV13 and TRBJ2-1; D is possibly TRBD2 (6 bases). Trimming left V 5 bases short and J 3 bases short, with 11 bases between. The CDR3 contains 14 residues. CDR1 is PRHDT and CDR2 is FYEKMQ in the germline V gene (reference sequence). Here the CDR3 DNA reads TGTGCCAGCAGCCGGACTACCCACTACAATGAGCAGTTCTTC. Protein sequence: CASSRTTHYNEQFF.

The rearrangement uses TRBV5-1 and TRBJ2-1; 7 bases align to TRBD1. CDR1 is SGHRS, CDR2 YFSETQ, per germline. The CDR3 length is 15 residues. The junction had 12 bases not matched to a gene; V was cut back by 0 bases and J by 12 bases. The CDR3 spells CASSLAGDREKVQFF. DNA for the CDR3: TGCGCCAGCAGCTTGGCCGGTGACAGGGAGAAGGTGCAGTTCTTC.

The chain is built from TRBV5-1 and TRBJ2-7, with a tentative D call TRBD1 (5 bases). From germline, CDR1 is SGHRS and CDR2 YFSETQ. CDR3 size: 15 residues. V lost 6 bases and J 0 bases, leaving 16 bases between the germline ends. The CDR3 DNA follows: TGCGCCAGCACCCCCTACCCCGACAGCTCCTACGAGCAGTACTTC. Amino acids: CASTPYPDSSYEQYF.

A single count supports this clone. This chain connects TRBV5-1 to TRBJ2-7; a weak D match, TRBD1 (5 bases). Germline V gene data show CDR1 as SGHRS and CDR2 as YFSETQ. The CDR3 is 12 residues long. Trimming shortened V by 3 bases and J by 5 bases, and 9 bases separated the two germline ends. The CDR3 spells CASSSGSHEQYF. The DNA of the CDR3 is TGCGCCAGCAGCTCAGGGTCCCACGAGCAGTACTTC.

The J gene is TRBJ1-1, the V gene TRBV5-8; the D is unclear. The CDR3 sequence is 13 residues long. Trimming cost V 1 base and J 5 bases, with 9 bases left between them. Germline V CDR1 and CDR2: SGHTS, YDEGEE. The CDR3 nucleotides read TGTGCCAGCAGCTTGCAGTTCCAAACTGAAGCTTTCTTT. Protein sequence: CASSLQFQTEAFF.

The CDR3 is CASSPTQGGGYTF. The CDR3 DNA sequence: TGTGCCAGCAGCCCCACTCAGGGGGGTGGCTACACCTTC. The chain combines TRBV6-5 with TRBJ1-2, with 7 bases fitting TRBD1. Per germline, CDR1 MNHEY and CDR2 SVGAGI. V was clipped by 6 bases and J by 7 bases; unmatched bases: 8. This CDR3 has 13 amino acids.